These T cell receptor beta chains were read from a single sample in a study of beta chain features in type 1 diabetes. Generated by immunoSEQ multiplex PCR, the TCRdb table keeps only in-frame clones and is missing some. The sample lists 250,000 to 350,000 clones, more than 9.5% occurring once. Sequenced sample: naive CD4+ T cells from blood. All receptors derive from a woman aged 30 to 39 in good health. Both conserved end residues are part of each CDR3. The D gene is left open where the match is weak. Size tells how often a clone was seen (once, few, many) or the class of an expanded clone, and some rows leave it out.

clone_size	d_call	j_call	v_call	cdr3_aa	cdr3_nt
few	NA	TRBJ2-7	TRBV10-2	CASRKIRADYEQYF	TGCGCCAGCAGGAAAATCAGGGCTGACTACGAGCAGTACTTC
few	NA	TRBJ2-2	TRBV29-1	CSVRDQRPYTGELFF	TGCAGCGTTCGCGACCAGCGGCCATACACCGGGGAGCTGTTTTTT
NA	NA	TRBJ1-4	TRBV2	CASSEEDEKLFF	TGTGCCAGCAGTGAGGAGGACGAAAAACTGTTTTTT
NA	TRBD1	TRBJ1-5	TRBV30	CAWSVKGAPGQPQHF	TGTGCCTGGAGTGTAAAGGGGGCCCCGGGGCAGCCCCAGCATTTT
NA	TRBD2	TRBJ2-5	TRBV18	CASSPSSGSSETQYF	TGTGCCAGCTCACCATCTAGCGGGAGTAGTGAGACCCAGTACTTC
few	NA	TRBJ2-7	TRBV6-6	CASTPRRDSYEQYF	TGTGCCAGCACCCCCCGACGGGACTCCTACGAGCAGTACTTC
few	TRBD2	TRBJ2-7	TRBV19	CASSTGTSGSYEQYF	TGTGCCAGTAGTACGGGGACTAGCGGCTCCTACGAGCAGTACTTC
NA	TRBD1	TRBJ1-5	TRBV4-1	CASSPGQGTDQPQHF	TGCGCCAGCAGCCCTGGACAGGGGACTGATCAGCCCCAGCATTTT
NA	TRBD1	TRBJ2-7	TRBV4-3	CASSQGTGTGSYEQYF	TGCGCCAGCAGCCAAGGGACCGGGACAGGTTCCTACGAGCAGTACTTC
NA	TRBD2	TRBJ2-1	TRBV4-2	CASSPTGTSGTSRDEQFF	TGTGCCAGCAGCCCAACCGGGACTAGCGGGACCAGTAGGGATGAGCAGTTCTTC
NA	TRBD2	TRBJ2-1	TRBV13	CASSTSGRAFYNEQFF	TGTGCCAGCAGCACTAGCGGGAGGGCGTTCTACAATGAGCAGTTCTTC
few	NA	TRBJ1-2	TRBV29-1	CSVVRGGHGYTF	TGCAGCGTTGTCAGGGGCGGCCATGGCTACACCTTC
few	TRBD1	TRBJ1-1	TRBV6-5	CASSYGGTENTEAFF	TGTGCCAGCAGTTACGGTGGGACAGAGAACACTGAAGCTTTCTTT
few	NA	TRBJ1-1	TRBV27	CASSPSEAGNTEAFF	TGTGCCAGCAGTCCCTCAGAAGCGGGGAACACTGAAGCTTTCTTT
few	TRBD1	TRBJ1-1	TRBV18	CASSPGTENTEAFF	TGTGCCAGCTCACCCGGGACAGAGAACACTGAAGCTTTCTTT
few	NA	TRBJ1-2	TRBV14	CASSQDRYGYTF	TGTGCCAGCAGCCAAGACCGCTATGGCTACACCTTC
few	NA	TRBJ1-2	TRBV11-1	CASSPGDGYTF	TGTGCCAGCAGCCCAGGGGATGGCTACACCTTC
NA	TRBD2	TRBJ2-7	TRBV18	CASSLTPVAGVSYEQYF	TGTGCCAGCTCACTGACCCCTGTAGCGGGTGTTTCCTACGAGCAGTACTTC
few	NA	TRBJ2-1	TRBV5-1	CASSLWAPTSNEQFF	TGCGCCAGCAGCTTGTGGGCGCCTACCAGTAATGAGCAGTTCTTC
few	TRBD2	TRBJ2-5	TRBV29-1	CSVGGRVGRQETQYF	TGCAGCGTTGGGGGGAGGGTGGGCCGCCAAGAGACCCAGTACTTC
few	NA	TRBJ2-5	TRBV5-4	CASSLEGVKETQYF	TGTGCCAGCAGCTTGGAGGGGGTGAAAGAGACCCAGTACTTC
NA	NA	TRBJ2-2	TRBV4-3	CASSLSRGIKAGELFF	TGCGCCAGCAGCCTCAGTCGGGGTATAAAAGCCGGGGAGCTGTTTTTT
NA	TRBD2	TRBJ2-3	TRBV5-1	CASSLVPRGSTGDTQYF	TGCGCCAGCAGCTTGGTACCCCGCGGGAGCACTGGAGATACGCAGTATTTT
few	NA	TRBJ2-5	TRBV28	CASSSTTGRRRAQYF	TGTGCCAGCAGTTCCACGACGGGCCGTAGGAGGGCCCAGTACTTC
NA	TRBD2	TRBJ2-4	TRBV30	CAWSAVGLAGRGIQYF	TGTGCCTGGAGTGCAGTGGGACTAGCGGGAAGGGGCATTCAGTACTTC
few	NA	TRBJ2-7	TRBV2	CASSESGLRSF	TGTGCCAGCAGTGAATCGGGACTGCGTAGCTTC
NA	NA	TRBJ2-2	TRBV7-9	CASSSQGLRTGELFF	TGTGCCAGCAGCTCACAGGGTCTGCGCACCGGGGAGCTGTTTTTT
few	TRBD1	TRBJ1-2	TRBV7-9	CASSLSDRAIGYTF	TGTGCCAGCAGCTTATCGGACAGGGCCATTGGCTACACCTTC
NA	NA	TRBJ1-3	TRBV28	CATTNGTIYF	TGTGCCACCACTAACGGGACCATATATTTT
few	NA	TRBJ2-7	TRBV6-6	CASSYSREINEQYF	TGTGCCAGCAGTTACTCGAGGGAGATCAACGAGCAGTACTTC
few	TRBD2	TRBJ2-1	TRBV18	CASSPVLELAGDNEQFF	TGTGCCAGCTCACCAGTGTTAGAACTAGCGGGCGACAATGAGCAGTTCTTC
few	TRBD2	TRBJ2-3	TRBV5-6	CASSFRTSGRPDTQYF	TGTGCCAGCAGCTTTCGGACTAGCGGGAGGCCGGATACGCAGTATTTT
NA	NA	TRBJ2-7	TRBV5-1	CASAWDIYSYEQYF	TGCGCCAGCGCCTGGGACATTTACTCCTACGAGCAGTACTTC
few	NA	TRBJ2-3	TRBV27	CASSLGNLGADTQYF	TGTGCCAGCAGTCTAGGGAATTTAGGGGCAGATACGCAGTATTTT
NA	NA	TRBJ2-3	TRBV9	CASSVGVQASGTDTQYF	TGTGCCAGCAGCGTAGGAGTACAAGCTAGCGGCACAGATACGCAGTATTTT
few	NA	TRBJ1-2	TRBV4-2	CASSPETGNNYGYTF	TGTGCCAGCAGCCCAGAGACAGGCAATAACTATGGCTACACCTTC
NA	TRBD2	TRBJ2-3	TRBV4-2	CASSQRSILAGVPDTQYF	TGTGCCAGCAGCCAAAGATCGATACTAGCGGGAGTGCCAGATACGCAGTATTTT
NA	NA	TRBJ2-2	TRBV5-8	CASSLEQGTHTGELFF	TGTGCCAGCAGCTTGGAACAGGGAACCCACACCGGGGAGCTGTTTTTT
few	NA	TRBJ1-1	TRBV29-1	CSGRQNMNTEAFF	TGCAGCGGTCGACAGAACATGAACACTGAAGCTTTCTTT
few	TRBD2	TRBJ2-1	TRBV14	CASSFTSGGLEQFF	TGTGCCAGCAGTTTTACTAGCGGGGGCTTGGAGCAGTTCTTC
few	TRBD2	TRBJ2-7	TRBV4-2	CASSNSGSPNEQYF	TGTGCCAGCAGCAATAGCGGGAGTCCGAACGAGCAGTACTTC
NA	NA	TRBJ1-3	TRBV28	CASTENRATPGNTIYF	TGTGCCAGCACTGAAAACCGCGCGACTCCGGGAAACACCATATATTTT
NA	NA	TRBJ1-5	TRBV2	CASSRRGAEVIGNQPQHF	TGTGCCAGCAGCCGTCGGGGGGCCGAGGTCATTGGGAATCAGCCCCAGCATTTT
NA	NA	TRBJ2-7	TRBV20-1	CSARALYEQYF	TGCAGTGCTAGAGCACTGTACGAGCAGTACTTC
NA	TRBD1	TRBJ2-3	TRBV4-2	CASGQQGAISTDTQYF	TGTGCCAGCGGACAACAGGGGGCGATCAGCACAGATACGCAGTATTTT
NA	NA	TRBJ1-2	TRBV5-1	CASSLARGTDTNYGYTF	TGCGCCAGCAGCCTTGCCCGGGGGACGGATACTAACTATGGCTACACCTTC
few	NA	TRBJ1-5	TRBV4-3	CASSQGGYSNQPQHF	TGCGCCAGCAGCCAGGGAGGGTATAGCAATCAGCCCCAGCATTTT
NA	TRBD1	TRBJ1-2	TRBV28	CASNRQGADYGYTF	TGTGCCAGTAATCGACAGGGGGCCGACTATGGCTACACCTTC
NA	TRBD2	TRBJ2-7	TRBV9	CASSVDPSGSYEQYF	TGTGCCAGCAGCGTAGATCCTAGCGGCTCCTACGAGCAGTACTTC
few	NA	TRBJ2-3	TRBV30	CAWSRGGYTDTQYF	TGTGCCTGGAGTCGCGGGGGCTACACAGATACGCAGTATTTT
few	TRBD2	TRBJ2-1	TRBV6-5	CAISGGVLSYNEQFF	TGTGCCATCTCGGGGGGAGTTCTGTCCTACAATGAGCAGTTCTTC
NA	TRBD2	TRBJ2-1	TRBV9	CASSTRLAGGNEQFF	TGTGCCAGCAGCACGAGACTAGCGGGGGGGAATGAGCAGTTCTTC
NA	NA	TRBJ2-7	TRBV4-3	CASSQDVLRSVYEQYF	TGCGCCAGCAGCCAAGATGTACTAAGGTCGGTATACGAGCAGTACTTC
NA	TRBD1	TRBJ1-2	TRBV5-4	CASSFGQGARYGYTF	TGTGCCAGCAGCTTCGGACAGGGGGCTCGCTATGGCTACACCTTC